One and the same sample provided the 20 T cell receptor beta chains below, sequenced in a study of cytomegalovirus exposure and HLA in healthy donors. Assay used: immunoSEQ multiplex PCR; TCRdb lists only in-frame clones, some missing. The table has about 360,000 clones, roughly 90% seen once. Sequenced material: PBMCs. The receptors shown here come from a woman aged 18 to 35 in good health and CMV-seronegative.

The chain is built from TRBV4-1 and TRBJ2-1; 9 positions agree with TRBD1. The CDR3 extends over 16 amino acids. The germline V gene encodes CDR1 MGHRA and CDR2 YSYEKL. J gave up 2 bases and V 3 bases, and 5 bases lay outside the gene matches. The chain's CDR3 is CASSQTGGGPYNEQFF. The DNA of the CDR3 is TGCGCCAGCAGCCAGACAGGGGGGGGCCCCTACAATGAGCAGTTCTTC.

This clone was observed a handful of times. V and J are TRBV28 and TRBJ1-2; D perhaps matches TRBD1 (5 bases). The CDR3 loop spans 16 amino acids. CDR1 is MDHEN and CDR2 is SYDVKM in the germline V gene. The V gene lost 2 bases and the J gene lost 3 bases, with 16 bases spanning the gap. The CDR3 sequence is CASSLPRAGKDYGYTF. CDR3 sequence (DNA): TGTGCCAGCAGTTTACCCAGGGCAGGGAAGGACTATGGCTACACCTTC.

CDR3 nucleotide sequence: TGTGCCAGCCGAAAGGGGCTCTACGAGCAGTACTTC. It is translated as CASRKGLYEQYF. This chain joins TRBV2 and TRBJ2-7, with D possibly being TRBD1 (5 bases). Germline CDR1 reads SNHLY; CDR2 reads FYNNEI. V lost 8 bases to trimming and J lost 3 bases, with 11 bases between them. CDR3 length: 12 amino acids. Using reference TRBV2 and TRBJ2-7 for the parts outside the CDR3, the full variable domain is EPEVTQTPSHQVTQMGQEVILRCVPISNHLYFYWYRQILGQKVEFLVSFYNNEISEKSEIFDDQFSVERPDGSNFTLKIRSTKLEDSAMYFCASRKGLYEQYFGPGTRLTVT.

This chain links TRBV28 with TRBJ2-7, with 9 bases identical to TRBD1. The germline V gene encodes CDR1 MDHEN and CDR2 SYDVKM. With V trimmed by 4 bases and J by 7 bases, 11 bases remained unmatched. The CDR3 is 15 residues long. In nucleotides, the CDR3 is TGTGCCAGCAGTTCGCCGGGACAGGGTCCGAAGGAGCAGTACTTC. Its protein is CASSSPGQGPKEQYF.

The chain employs TRBV2 and TRBJ2-5; 9 bases are shared with TRBD2. Trimming removed 5 bases from V and 5 bases from J; junction bases left unmatched: 9. The CDR3 has 15 residues. CDR1 and CDR2 (germline): SNHLY, FYNNEI. CDR3 sequence (DNA): TGTGCCAGCAGTCCCACGCGGGGGGGCCTGGAGACCCAGTACTTC. This encodes CASSPTRGGLETQYF.

The rearrangement uses TRBV5-4 and TRBJ2-5, with TRBD1 identical over 7 bases. Per the germline V gene, CDR1 is SGHNT and CDR2 is YYREEE (reference sequence). V was pared by 0 bases and J by 4 bases, with 6 bases of the junction left unmatched. This CDR3 spans 15 amino acids. CDR3 nucleotides: TGTGCCAGCAGCTTGGCCTACAGGGGCGGAGAGACCCAGTACTTC. Its translation is CASSLAYRGGETQYF.

V is TRBV5-4 and J is TRBJ1-4, with a tentative D call TRBD1 (6 bases). The CDR3 contains 14 residues. Germline CDR1 reads SGHNT; CDR2 reads YYREEE (reference sequence). V was trimmed by 0 bases and J by 8 bases, leaving 11 bases between them. The CDR3 bases are TGTGCCAGCAGCTTGGGAGGACAGTCCGAAAAACTGTTTTTT. Protein: CASSLGGQSEKLFF.

The V and J genes are TRBV28 and TRBJ1-4; D remains ambiguous. CDR1 and CDR2 from the germline V gene are MDHEN and SYDVKM. The CDR3 has 15 amino acids. V shed 3 bases and J shed 0 bases, with 8 bases lying between them. CDR3 in amino acids: CASSFGRSTNEKLFF. The CDR3 coding sequence is TGTGCCAGCAGTTTTGGGCGCTCAACTAATGAAAAACTGTTTTTT.

V usage is TRBV18 and J usage is TRBJ1-1, with D perhaps TRBD1 (5 bases). Germline V gene lookup returns CDR1 KGHSH and CDR2 LQKENI. There are 17 residues in the CDR3. V lost 3 bases to trimming and J lost 1 base, with 18 bases between them. The CDR3, as DNA: TGTGCCAGCTCACCCCCAAGAGGATCCGGACAGAACACTGAAGCTTTCTTT. Residues: CASSPPRGSGQNTEAFF.

V is TRBV27 and J is TRBJ2-5; 7 nucleotides line up with TRBD2. CDR3 length equals 15 residues. Germline-derived CDR1 and CDR2 are MNHEY and SMNVEV (reference sequence). The trim removed 4 bases at V and 4 bases at J, leaving 9 bases unmatched. CDR3 in DNA: TGTGCCAGCAGTTGGGGCGGGGGTGCGGGAGAGACCCAGTACTTC. It specifies CASSWGGGAGETQYF.

This chain joins TRBV30 and TRBJ1-4; no firm D call. The V end lost 5 bases, the J end lost 7 bases, and 14 bases lay between the germline ends. The CDR3 has 13 residues. Germline V lookup: CDR1 GTSNPN, CDR2 SVGIG (reference sequence). The CDR3 loop is CAWSPGESEKLFF. CDR3 nucleotides: TGTGCCTGGTCCCCCGGGGAAAGTGAAAAACTGTTTTTT.

This chain connects TRBV19 to TRBJ2-5, with TRBD1 as a possible D gene (6 bases). V lost 9 bases, J lost 1 base, and 18 bases lay in between. The CDR3 runs 15 residues. Per the germline V gene, CDR1 is LNHDA and CDR2 is SQIVND (reference sequence). In DNA form, the CDR3 reads TGTGCCAGCGCCCCGATCATGACAGGCCAAGAGACCCAGTACTTC. Protein: CASAPIMTGQETQYF.

The CDR3 is CSAQGTLNEKLFF. The CDR3 region has the DNA TGCAGCGCCCAGGGTACACTTAATGAAAAACTGTTTTTT. The V call is TRBV29-1, the J call TRBJ1-4; D possibly corresponds to TRBD1 (5 bases). The CDR3 is 13 residues long. The V and J ends lost 7 bases and 4 bases respectively, with 13 bases between them. Germline V CDR1 and CDR2: SQVTM, ANQGSEA. The variable domain in full, with the rest retrieved from reference TRBV29-1 and TRBJ1-4, is SAVISQKPSRDICQRGTSLTIQCQVDSQVTMMFWYRQQPGQSLTLIATANQGSEATYESGFVIDKFPISRPNLTFSTLTVSNMSPEDSSIYLCSAQGTLNEKLFFGSGTQLSVL.

The chain recombines TRBV7-9 with TRBJ2-1; 13 nucleotides line up with TRBD2. After removal of 5 bases from V and 7 bases from J, the junction contained 11 bases not matched to a gene. CDR1 SEHNR and CDR2 FQNEAQ come from the germline V gene (reference sequence). This CDR3 is 17 amino acids long. In nucleotides, the CDR3 is TGTGCCAGCAGCACCCTTAGAGGACTAGCGGGAGTAAATGAGCAGTTCTTC. Protein sequence: CASSTLRGLAGVNEQFF.

The chain uses TRBV6-5 and TRBJ1-4; a possible D gene is TRBD1 (5 bases). This CDR3 contains 14 residues. V lost 2 bases, J lost 8 bases, and 12 bases lay in between. Germline-derived CDR1 and CDR2 are MNHEY and SVGAGI. The CDR3 is CASSYIGAREKLFF. CDR3 DNA: TGTGCCAGCAGTTACATTGGGGCAAGGGAAAAACTGTTTTTT.

This chain links TRBV5-4 with TRBJ2-1, with D possibly matching TRBD2 (6 bases). This CDR3 spans 14 amino acids. Trimming shortened V by 3 bases and J by 1 base, and 8 bases separated the two germline ends. Germline CDR1 and CDR2: SGHNT and YYREEE (reference sequence). CDR3 amino acids: CASSSGVSYNEQFF. The CDR3 bases are TGTGCCAGCAGCTCGGGAGTTTCCTACAATGAGCAGTTCTTC.

This chain joins TRBV7-8 and TRBJ2-1; 8 positions match TRBD2. V dropped 5 bases and J dropped 6; count of bases not matched to a gene: 9. This CDR3 has 15 residues. Germline loops: CDR1 SGHVS, CDR2 FQNEAQ. The CDR3, as DNA: TGTGCCAGCAGCCTATCGGCTAGCGGGTTCAATGAGCAGTTCTTC. This codes for CASSLSASGFNEQFF.

This clone appeared a single time. The V and J genes are TRBV5-6 and TRBJ2-3; D is possibly TRBD2 (5 bases). Germline lookup yields CDR1 SGHDT and CDR2 YYEEEE. The CDR3 runs 13 residues. V was trimmed by 0 bases and J by 4 bases, leaving 6 bases between them. The DNA for the CDR3 is TGTGCCAGCAGCTTGGGGACTTCAGATACGCAGTATTTT. It is translated as CASSLGTSDTQYF.

CDR3 sequence reads: CAWSVGAAYEQYF. The CDR3 bases are TGTGCCTGGAGTGTTGGAGCCGCCTACGAGCAGTACTTC. V is TRBV30 and J is TRBJ2-7; D not certain. V shed 0 bases and J shed 2 bases, with 8 bases lying between them. In germline, CDR1 is GTSNPN, CDR2 SVGIG (reference sequence). The CDR3 is 13 residues long.

This clone was seen just once. V gene TRBV15 combines with J gene TRBJ2-7, with TRBD1 matching over 9 bases. CDR1 and CDR2 from the germline V gene are LNHNV and YYDKDF (reference sequence). J was trimmed by 3 bases and V by 0 bases; bases with no gene match: 15. The CDR3 sequence is 19 residues long. CDR3 in DNA: TGTGCCACCAGCAGAGATCGTGAATTTGGGGGACAGGGACACTACGAGCAGTACTTC. Translating it yields CATSRDREFGGQGHYEQYF.